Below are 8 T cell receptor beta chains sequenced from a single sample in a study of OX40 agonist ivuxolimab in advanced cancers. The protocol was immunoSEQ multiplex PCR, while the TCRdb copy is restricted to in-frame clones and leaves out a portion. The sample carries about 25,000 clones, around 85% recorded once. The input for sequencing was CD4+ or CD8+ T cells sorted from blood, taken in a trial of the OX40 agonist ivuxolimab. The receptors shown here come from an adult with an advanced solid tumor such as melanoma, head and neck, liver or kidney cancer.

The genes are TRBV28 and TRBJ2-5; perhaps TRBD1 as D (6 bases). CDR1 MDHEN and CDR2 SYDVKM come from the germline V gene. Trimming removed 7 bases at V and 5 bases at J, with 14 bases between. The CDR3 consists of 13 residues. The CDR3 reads CASKARGWETQYF. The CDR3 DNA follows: TGTGCCAGCAAGGCGAGGGGGTGGGAGACCCAGTACTTC.

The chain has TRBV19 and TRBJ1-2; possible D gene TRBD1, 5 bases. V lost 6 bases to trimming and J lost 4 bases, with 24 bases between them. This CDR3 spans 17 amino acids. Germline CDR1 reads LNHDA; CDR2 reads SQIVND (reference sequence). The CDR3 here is CASSTLYRSGKLYGYTF. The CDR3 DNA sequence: TGTGCCAGTAGCACACTTTACAGGTCGGGAAAACTCTATGGCTACACCTTC.

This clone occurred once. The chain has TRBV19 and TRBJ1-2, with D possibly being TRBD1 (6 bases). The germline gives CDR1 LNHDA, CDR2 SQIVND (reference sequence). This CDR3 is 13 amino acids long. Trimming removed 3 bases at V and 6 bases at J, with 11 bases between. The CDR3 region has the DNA TGTGCCAGTAGTATGGGGGCAGGGAATGGCTACACCTTC. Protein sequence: CASSMGAGNGYTF.

CDR3: CASSLAYSPELAGRWSEQYF. The CDR3, as DNA: TGTGCCAGCAGCTTAGCGTATTCCCCGGAGCTAGCGGGGAGGTGGTCCGAGCAGTACTTC. The chain has TRBV7-2 and TRBJ2-7; TRBD2 matches at 9 bases. The CDR3 contains 20 residues. Germline loops: CDR1 SGHTA, CDR2 FQGNSA. The trim removed 0 bases at V and 6 bases at J, leaving 21 bases unmatched.

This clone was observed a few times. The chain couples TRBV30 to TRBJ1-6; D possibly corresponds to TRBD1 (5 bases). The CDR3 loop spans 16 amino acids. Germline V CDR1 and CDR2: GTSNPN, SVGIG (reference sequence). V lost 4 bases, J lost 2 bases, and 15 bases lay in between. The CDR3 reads CAWTPTALPYNSPLHF. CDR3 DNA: TGTGCCTGGACTCCGACAGCCCTTCCCTATAATTCACCCCTCCACTTT.

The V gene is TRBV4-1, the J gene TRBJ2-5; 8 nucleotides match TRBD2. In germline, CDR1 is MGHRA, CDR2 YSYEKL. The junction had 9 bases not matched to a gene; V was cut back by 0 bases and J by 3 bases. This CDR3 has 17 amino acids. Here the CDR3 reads CASSQDLSELAEETQYF. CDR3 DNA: TGCGCCAGCAGCCAAGATCTATCAGAACTAGCGGAAGAGACCCAGTACTTC.

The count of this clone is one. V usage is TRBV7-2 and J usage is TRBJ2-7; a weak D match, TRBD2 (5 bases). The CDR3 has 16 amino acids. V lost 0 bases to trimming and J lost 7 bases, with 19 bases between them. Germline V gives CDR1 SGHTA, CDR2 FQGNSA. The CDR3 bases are TGTGCCAGCAGCTTAGCGGGAGTTGGTGGTCTCAGGGAGCAGTACTTC. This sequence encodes CASSLAGVGGLREQYF.

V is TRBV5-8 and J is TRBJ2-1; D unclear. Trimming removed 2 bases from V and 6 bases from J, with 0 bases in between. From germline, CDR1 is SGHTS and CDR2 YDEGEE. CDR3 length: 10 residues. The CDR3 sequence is CASSFNEQFF. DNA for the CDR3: TGTGCCAGCAGCTTCAATGAGCAGTTCTTC. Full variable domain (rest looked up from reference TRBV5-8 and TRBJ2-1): EAGVTQSPTHLIKTRGQQATLRCSPISGHTSVYWYQQALGLGLQFLLWYDEGEERNRGNFPPRFSGRQFPNYSSELNVNALELEDSALYLCASSFNEQFFGPGTRLTVL.